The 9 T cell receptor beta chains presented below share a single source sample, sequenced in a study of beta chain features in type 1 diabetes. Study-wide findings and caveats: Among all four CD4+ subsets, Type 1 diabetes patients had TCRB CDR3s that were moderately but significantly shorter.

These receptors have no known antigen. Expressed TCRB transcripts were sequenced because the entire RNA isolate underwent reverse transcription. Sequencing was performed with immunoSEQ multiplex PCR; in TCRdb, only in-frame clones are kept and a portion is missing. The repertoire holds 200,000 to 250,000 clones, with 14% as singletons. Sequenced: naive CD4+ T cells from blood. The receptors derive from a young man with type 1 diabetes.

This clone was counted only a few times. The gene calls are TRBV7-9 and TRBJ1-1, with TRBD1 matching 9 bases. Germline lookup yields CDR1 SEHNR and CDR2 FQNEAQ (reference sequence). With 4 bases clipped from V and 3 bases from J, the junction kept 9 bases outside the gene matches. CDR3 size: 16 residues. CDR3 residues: CASSSRTGVKDTEAFF. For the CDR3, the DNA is TGTGCCAGCAGCTCTAGGACAGGGGTTAAAGACACTGAAGCTTTCTTT.

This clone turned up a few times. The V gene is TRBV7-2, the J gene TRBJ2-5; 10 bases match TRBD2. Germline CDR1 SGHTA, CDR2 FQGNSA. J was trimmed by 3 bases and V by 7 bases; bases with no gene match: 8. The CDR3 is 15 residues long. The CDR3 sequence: CASNVELAGEETQYF. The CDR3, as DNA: TGTGCCAGCAATGTCGAGCTAGCGGGAGAAGAGACCCAGTACTTC.

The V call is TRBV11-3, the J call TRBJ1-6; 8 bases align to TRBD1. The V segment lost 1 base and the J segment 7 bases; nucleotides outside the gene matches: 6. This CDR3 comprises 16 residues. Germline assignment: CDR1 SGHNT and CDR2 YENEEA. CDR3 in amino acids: CASSLGPDRDNSPLHF. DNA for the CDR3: TGTGCCAGCAGCTTAGGACCGGACAGGGACAATTCACCCCTCCACTTT.

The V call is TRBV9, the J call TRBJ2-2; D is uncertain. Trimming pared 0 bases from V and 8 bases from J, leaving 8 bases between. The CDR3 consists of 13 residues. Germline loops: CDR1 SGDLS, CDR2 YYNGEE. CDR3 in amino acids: CASSVGATGELFF. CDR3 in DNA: TGTGCCAGCAGCGTAGGGGCTACAGGGGAGCTGTTTTTT. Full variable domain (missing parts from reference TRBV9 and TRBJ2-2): DSGVTQTPKHLITATGQRVTLRCSPRSGDLSVYWYQQSLDQGLQFLIQYYNGEERAKGNILERFSAQQFPDLHSELNLSSLELGDSALYFCASSVGATGELFFGEGSRLTVL.

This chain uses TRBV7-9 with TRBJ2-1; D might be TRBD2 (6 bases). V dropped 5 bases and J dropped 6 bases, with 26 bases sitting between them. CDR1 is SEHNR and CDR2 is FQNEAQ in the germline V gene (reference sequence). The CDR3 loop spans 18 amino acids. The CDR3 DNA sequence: TGTGCCAGCAGCCCACCTGCCACCCGCGATGCAGCGGGCAATGAGCAGTTCTTC. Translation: CASSPPATRDAAGNEQFF.

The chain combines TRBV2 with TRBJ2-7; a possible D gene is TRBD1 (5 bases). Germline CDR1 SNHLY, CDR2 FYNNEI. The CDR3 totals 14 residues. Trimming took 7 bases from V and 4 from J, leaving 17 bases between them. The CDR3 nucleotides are TGTGCCAGCACAGGGTCCATACCCTCTTACGAGCAGTACTTC. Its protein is CASTGSIPSYEQYF.

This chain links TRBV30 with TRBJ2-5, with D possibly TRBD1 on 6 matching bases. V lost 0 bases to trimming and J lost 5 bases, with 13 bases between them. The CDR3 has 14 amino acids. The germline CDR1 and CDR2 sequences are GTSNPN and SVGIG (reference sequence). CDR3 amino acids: CAWSVQSGVETQYF. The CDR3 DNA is TGTGCCTGGAGTGTACAGTCAGGGGTCGAGACCCAGTACTTC.

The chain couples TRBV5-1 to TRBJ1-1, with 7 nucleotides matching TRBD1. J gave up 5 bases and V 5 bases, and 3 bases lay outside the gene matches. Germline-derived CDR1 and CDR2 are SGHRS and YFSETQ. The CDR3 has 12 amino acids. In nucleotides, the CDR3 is TGCGCCAGCAGTCTGGGACAGACTGAAGCTTTCTTT. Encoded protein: CASSLGQTEAFF. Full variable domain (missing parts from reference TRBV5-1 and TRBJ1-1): KAGVTQTPRYLIKTRGQQVTLSCSPISGHRSVSWYQQTPGQGLQFLFEYFSETQRNKGNFPGRFSGRQFSNSRSEMNVSTLELGDSALYLCASSLGQTEAFFGQGTRLTVV.

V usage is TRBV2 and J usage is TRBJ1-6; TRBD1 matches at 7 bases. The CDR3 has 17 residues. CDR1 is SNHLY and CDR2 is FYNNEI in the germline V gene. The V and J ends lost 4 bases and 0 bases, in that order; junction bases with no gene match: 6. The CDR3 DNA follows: TGTGCCAGCAGTGCTGAACAGGGGAGCTCCTATAATTCACCCCTCCACTTT. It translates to CASSAEQGSSYNSPLHF.